This entry concerns a single TCR beta chain. The target antigen is unknown. Some clones are missing from TCRdb's copy, which holds only in-frame ones; the method was immunoSEQ multiplex PCR. Among around 300,000 clones listed, roughly 84% were seen once. Trimming removed 3 bases at V and 3 bases at J, with 12 bases between. Germline CDR1 MNHNY, CDR2 SVGAGI (reference sequence). The CDR3 loop spans 14 amino acids. These data are taken from a study of shared clonotypes between healthy human individuals. About the study: Donors were a couple of women and three men aged 18 to 49.

Points from the study as a whole: Larger estimated richness was generally recorded for naive subsets relative to memory subsets.

The sequenced material came from memory CD8+ T cells sorted from blood. Documented subset: CD45RO+ cells pooled with CCR7-negative TemRA cells. The sequence came from a man in his late teens or twenties in good health. V usage is TRBV6-6 and J usage is TRBJ2-7; D gene uncertain. As DNA, the CDR3 is TGTGCCAGCAGTTATAACAGCCTAAACTACGAGCAGTACTTC. The encoded protein is CASSYNSLNYEQYF.